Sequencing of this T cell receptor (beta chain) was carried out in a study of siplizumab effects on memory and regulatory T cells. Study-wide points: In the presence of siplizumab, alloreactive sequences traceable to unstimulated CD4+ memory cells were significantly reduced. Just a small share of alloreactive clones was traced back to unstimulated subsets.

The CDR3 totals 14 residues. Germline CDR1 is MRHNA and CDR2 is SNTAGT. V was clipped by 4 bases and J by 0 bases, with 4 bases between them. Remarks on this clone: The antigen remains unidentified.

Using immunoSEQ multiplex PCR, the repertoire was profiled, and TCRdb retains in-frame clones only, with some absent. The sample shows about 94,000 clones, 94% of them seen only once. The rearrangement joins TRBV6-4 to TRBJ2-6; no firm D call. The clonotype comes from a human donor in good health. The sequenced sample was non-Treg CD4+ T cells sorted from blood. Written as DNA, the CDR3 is TGTGCCAGCAGTGCCGACTCTGGGGCCAACGTCCTGACTTTC. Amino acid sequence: CASSADSGANVLTF.